Listed here are 30 T cell receptor beta chains from one sample, sequenced in a study of control samples from healthy donors and cancer patients. Measured with immunoSEQ multiplex PCR; TCRdb has only the in-frame clones, and not every one. The table records around 130,000 clones, 70% to 90% of them present only once. Sequencing used blood. Receptor source: a man aged 50 to 60 in good health.

The CDR3 DNA is TGTGCCAGTAGTATTAGGGAGGATAATTCACCCCTCCACTTT. The encoded protein is CASSIREDNSPLHF. The chain carries TRBV19 and TRBJ1-6; D gene ambiguous. Between the trimmed V and J ends, which lost 3 bases and 5 bases, there was a span of 8 bases. This CDR3 is built from 14 residues. Germline V gene lookup returns CDR1 LNHDA and CDR2 SQIVND (reference sequence).

This chain links TRBV9 with TRBJ2-2; D remains ambiguous. V was pared by 4 bases and J by 6 bases, with 10 bases between. The CDR3 has 13 amino acids. CDR1 SGDLS and CDR2 YYNGEE come from the germline V gene. The CDR3 sequence is CASSSHFAGELFF. Written as DNA, the CDR3 is TGTGCCAGCAGCTCCCACTTTGCCGGGGAGCTGTTTTTT.

The chain links TRBV30 to TRBJ2-1; D unresolved. The CDR3 spans 11 residues. Germline-derived CDR1 and CDR2 are GTSNPN and SVGIG (reference sequence). The germline V and J ends were trimmed by 2 bases and 8 bases, with 7 bases remaining between them. This CDR3 reads CAWSIRYEQFF. CDR3 sequence (DNA): TGTGCCTGGAGTATTAGGTATGAGCAGTTCTTC.

The V and J genes are TRBV11-2 and TRBJ1-1, with 9 bases identical to TRBD1. Losses at the gene ends were 6 bases for V and 3 bases for J; bases not matched to a gene: 35. Germline V gene sequence: CDR1 SGHAT, CDR2 FQNNGV. The CDR3 loop spans 24 amino acids. In DNA form, the CDR3 reads TGTGCCAGCAGTCGGCTACCACTTAACGTCTGGGGGGGACAGGGAGAATTAGCGGACACTGAAGCTTTCTTT. Amino acids: CASSRLPLNVWGGQGELADTEAFF.

The gene calls are TRBV7-3 and TRBJ2-5, with 8 nucleotides matching TRBD2. This CDR3 contains 16 residues. The V gene's germline CDR1 is SGHTA and CDR2 FQGTGA. Trimming took 2 bases from V and 3 from J; bases not matched to a gene: 8. CDR3 region: CASSLGLSGEKETQYF. CDR3 bases: TGTGCCAGCAGCTTAGGGCTTAGCGGGGAGAAAGAGACCCAGTACTTC.

The chain employs TRBV11-2 and TRBJ2-7; D may be TRBD1 (6 bases). Trimming took off 1 base at V and 2 bases at J, with 9 bases between the two ends. Germline values: CDR1 SGHAT, CDR2 FQNNGV. The CDR3 is 14 amino acids. CDR3: CASSLGAGAYEQYF. The CDR3 coding sequence is TGTGCCAGCAGCTTAGGAGCAGGGGCCTACGAGCAGTACTTC.

This chain links TRBV7-9 with TRBJ2-7; a weak D match, TRBD2 (6 bases). CDR1 and CDR2 from the germline V gene are SEHNR and FQNEAQ (reference sequence). The CDR3 consists of 16 residues. Trimming took off 5 bases at V and 3 bases at J, with 20 bases between the two ends. DNA for the CDR3: TGTGCCAGCAGCCGCGACAGCGGGCAAGACATCTACGAGCAGTACTTC. Translating gives CASSRDSGQDIYEQYF. Variable domain in full (rest from reference TRBV7-9 and TRBJ2-7): DTGVSQNPRHKITKRGQNVTFRCDPISEHNRLYWYRQTLGQGPEFLTYFQNEAQLEKSRLLSDRFSAERPKGSFSTLEIQRTEQGDSAMYLCASSRDSGQDIYEQYFGPGTRLTVT.

This clone occurred once. CDR3 nucleotides: TGTGCCAGCCGAGAAGGGTTCACCCTCTATGGCTATGGCTACACCTTC. Residues: CASREGFTLYGYGYTF. This chain uses TRBV2 with TRBJ1-2; D ambiguous. Trimming pared 8 bases from V and 4 bases from J, leaving 23 bases between. The CDR3 contains 16 residues. Germline V gene data show CDR1 as SNHLY and CDR2 as FYNNEI.

The chain employs TRBV27 and TRBJ1-6; 7 positions match TRBD1. V was pared by 5 bases and J by 1 base, with 5 bases of the junction left unmatched. This CDR3 has 16 residues. In germline, CDR1 is MNHEY, CDR2 SMNVEV (reference sequence). CDR3 residues: CASSPGGGSYNSPLHF. The CDR3 DNA reads TGTGCCAGCAGTCCAGGGGGGGGTTCCTATAATTCACCCCTCCACTTT.

There are a few counts of this clone. The V gene is TRBV19, the J gene TRBJ2-6, with a weak D call TRBD2 (6 bases). The CDR3 length is 15 residues. Trimming took 4 bases from V and 6 from J, leaving 13 bases between them. CDR1 and CDR2 from the germline V gene are LNHDA and SQIVND (reference sequence). The CDR3 protein is CASSTGGSVANVLTF. The DNA for the CDR3 is TGTGCCAGTAGTACCGGGGGAAGTGTGGCCAACGTCCTGACTTTC.

The CDR3 region is CASSEQGLSNRLNEKLFF. The CDR3 DNA follows: TGCGCCAGCAGCGAACAGGGACTCTCAAACCGACTTAATGAAAAACTGTTTTTT. This chain joins TRBV5-1 and TRBJ1-4; D is possibly TRBD1 (6 bases). Trimming took 4 bases from V and 4 from J, leaving 23 bases between them. The CDR3 has 18 amino acids. Germline CDR1 reads SGHRS; CDR2 reads YFSETQ.

This chain uses TRBV7-6 with TRBJ1-2; possible D gene TRBD1, 5 bases. The CDR3 is made up of 13 amino acids. V gave up 1 base and J gave up 7 bases, with 10 bases separating them. CDR1 and CDR2 (germline): SGHVS, FNYEAQ. The CDR3 sequence is CASSLGGLSGYTF. The CDR3 nucleotides are TGTGCCAGCAGCTTAGGGGGCTTAAGTGGCTACACCTTC.

V usage is TRBV18 and J usage is TRBJ2-5; 9 bases line up with TRBD2. The germline V gene has CDR1 KGHSH and CDR2 LQKENI. V dropped 5 bases and J dropped 5; count of bases not matched to a gene: 9. This CDR3 comprises 15 residues. This CDR3 reads CASSSLAGEAETQYF. CDR3 DNA sequence: TGTGCCAGCTCATCGTTAGCGGGGGAAGCGGAGACCCAGTACTTC.

The chain carries TRBV10-1 and TRBJ2-1; TRBD1 is a possible D gene (6 bases). The V and J ends lost 6 bases and 2 bases respectively, with 11 bases between them. The CDR3 is 14 residues long. CDR1 is WNHNN, CDR2 SYGVQD, per germline (reference sequence). CDR3 amino acids: CASSRQDTYNEQFF. CDR3 in DNA: TGCGCCAGCAGCCGACAGGACACCTACAATGAGCAGTTCTTC.

This chain links TRBV7-3 with TRBJ2-3; 7 positions agree with TRBD2. The CDR3 length is 14 residues. Per germline, CDR1 SGHTA and CDR2 FQGTGA. V dropped 2 bases and J dropped 1; count of bases not matched to a gene: 0. CDR3 amino acids: CASSLAGGTDTQYF. For the CDR3, the DNA is TGTGCCAGCAGCTTAGCGGGGGGCACAGATACGCAGTATTTT. Full variable domain (remainder filled in from reference TRBV7-3 and TRBJ2-3): GAGVSQTPSNKVTEKGKYVELRCDPISGHTALYWYRQSLGQGPEFLIYFQGTGAADDSGLPNDRFFAVRPEGSVSTLKIQRTERGDSAVYLCASSLAGGTDTQYFGPGTRLTVL.

V gene TRBV27 combines with J gene TRBJ1-1, with 7 nucleotides matching TRBD1. From germline, CDR1 is MNHEY and CDR2 SMNVEV (reference sequence). The CDR3 is made up of 16 amino acids. The V and J ends lost 1 base and 1 base, in that order; junction bases with no gene match: 6. The CDR3 loop is CASSLFQGGWNTEAFF. For the CDR3, the DNA is TGTGCCAGCAGTTTATTTCAGGGGGGATGGAACACTGAAGCTTTCTTT.

The chain carries TRBV24-1 and TRBJ2-7; 8 nucleotides agree with TRBD1. Per the germline V gene, CDR1 is KGHDR and CDR2 is SFDVKD. This CDR3 has 13 amino acids. Trimming at V came to 7 bases and at J to 7 bases, leaving 8 bases not matched to a gene. In nucleotides, the CDR3 is TGTGCCACCAGCAGACAGGGGTCTAGGGAGCAGTACTTC. The encoded protein is CATSRQGSREQYF.

Only a few counts were recorded for this clone. The V gene is TRBV3-1 (or the pseudogene TRBV3-2), the J gene TRBJ1-3; 9 nucleotides match TRBD1. This CDR3 contains 15 residues. After removal of 4 bases from V and 4 bases from J, the junction contained 5 bases not matched to a gene. CDR1 and CDR2 (germline): LGHDT, YNNKEL (reference sequence). For the CDR3, the DNA is TGTGCCAGCAGCCTACAGGGGGCTGTCGGAAACACCATATATTTT. Its protein product is CASSLQGAVGNTIYF.

The chain has TRBV6-6 and TRBJ1-5, with D possibly being TRBD1 (5 bases). Trimming took 6 bases from V and 4 from J, leaving 7 bases between them. The length of the CDR3 is 12 residues. From germline, CDR1 is MNHNY and CDR2 SVGAGI (reference sequence). As DNA, the CDR3 is TGTGCCAGCAGGCAGGGAAATCAGCCCCAGCATTTT. This encodes CASRQGNQPQHF.

The rearrangement links TRBV6-4 to TRBJ1-2; TRBD1 aligns across 9 bases. V was clipped by 0 bases and J by 7 bases; unmatched bases: 9. This CDR3 is built from 16 residues. CDR1 and CDR2 (germline): MRHNA, SNTAGT. CDR3 region: CASSDSKGTGYSGYTF. The CDR3 nucleotides read TGTGCCAGCAGTGACTCGAAGGGGACAGGGTACTCTGGCTACACCTTC.

The rearrangement uses TRBV30 and TRBJ1-5, with unresolved D. The germline CDR1 and CDR2 sequences are GTSNPN and SVGIG (reference sequence). Trimming took 3 bases from V and 4 from J, leaving 7 bases between them. The CDR3 runs to 12 residues. DNA of the CDR3: TGTGCCTGGAGCCCCGGAAATCAGCCCCAGCATTTT. This translates into CAWSPGNQPQHF.

The V gene is TRBV12-3 or TRBV12-4, the J gene TRBJ1-2; D is possibly TRBD1 (5 bases). CDR3 length: 13 residues. The ends were cut back, 2 bases at V and 2 bases at J, with 6 bases in the middle. DNA for the CDR3: TGTGCCAGCAGTTTAAGGGACAACTATGGCTACACCTTC. Translation: CASSLRDNYGYTF.

The chain links TRBV9 to TRBJ2-7, with D tentatively TRBD1 or TRBD2 (5 bases each). V was cut by 4 bases and J by 6 bases, with 20 bases left in between. There are 15 residues in the CDR3. From germline, CDR1 is SGDLS and CDR2 YYNGEE. The chain's CDR3 is CASSSTGPVSGEQYF. DNA of the CDR3: TGTGCCAGCAGCTCGACGGGACCAGTTTCTGGCGAGCAGTACTTC.

CDR3 protein: CASSPSVRGSLMWPQHF. CDR3 bases: TGTGCCAGCTCACCATCGGTCCGTGGATCGCTCATGTGGCCCCAGCATTTT. The V gene is TRBV18, the J gene TRBJ1-5; D not resolved. Germline CDR1 KGHSH, CDR2 LQKENI. Trimming shortened V by 2 bases and J by 9 bases, and 23 bases separated the two germline ends. This CDR3 contains 17 residues.

The chain carries TRBV24-1 and TRBJ2-3; no clear D gene. The germline V gene has CDR1 KGHDR and CDR2 SFDVKD. CDR3 length: 14 residues. The germline V and J ends were trimmed by 1 base and 7 bases, with 11 bases remaining between them. CDR3 bases: TGTGCCACCAGTGATTTAGGGCGAACGAATACGCAGTATTTT. It specifies CATSDLGRTNTQYF.

V and J are TRBV2 and TRBJ2-2; 11 bases are a match to TRBD2. Germline V lookup: CDR1 SNHLY, CDR2 FYNNEI. The ends lost 6 bases at V and 7 bases at J; junction bases unmatched: 4. The CDR3 consists of 14 residues. As DNA, the CDR3 is TGTGCCAGCAGACTAGCGGGGGCAGGCGGGGAGCTGTTTTTT. Protein product: CASRLAGAGGELFF.

Here the CDR3 DNA reads TGCGCCAGCAGTGAGCCGAGCGGGACAGGGGCTACCTACAATGAGCAGTTCTTC. Translating it yields CASSEPSGTGATYNEQFF. This chain connects TRBV10-1 to TRBJ2-1; 10 nucleotides line up with TRBD1. After removal of 2 bases from V and 2 bases from J, the junction contained 9 bases not matched to a gene. Germline V gene data show CDR1 as WNHNN and CDR2 as SYGVQD (reference sequence). This CDR3 is 18 amino acids long.

The rearrangement joins TRBV5-4 to TRBJ1-5; 12 positions match TRBD1. The junction had 13 bases not matched to a gene; V was cut back by 6 bases and J by 6 bases. This CDR3 spans 17 amino acids. Germline CDR1 and CDR2: SGHNT and YYREEE (reference sequence). This CDR3 is CASNPRAGTGGIQPQHF. CDR3 nucleotides: TGTGCCAGCAACCCTAGAGCCGGGACAGGGGGCATTCAGCCCCAGCATTTT.

The J gene is TRBJ2-5, the V gene TRBV2, with TRBD2 matching over 11 bases. The V gene end was trimmed by 6 bases and the J gene end by 5 bases; junction bases not matched to a gene: 11. This CDR3 contains 16 residues. Per the germline V gene, CDR1 is SNHLY and CDR2 is FYNNEI. The DNA of the CDR3 is TGTGCCAGCAGAGCGACTAGCGGGGTCATAATGGAGACCCAGTACTTC. It encodes CASRATSGVIMETQYF.

CDR3 protein: CAVEGGGNQPQHF. The CDR3 region has the DNA TGTGCCGTCGAAGGGGGCGGCAATCAGCCCCAGCATTTT. V and J are TRBV24-1 and TRBJ1-5, with 7 nucleotides matching TRBD1. The CDR3 is 13 amino acids. The ends lost 12 bases at V and 2 bases at J; junction bases unmatched: 6. CDR1 is KGHDR and CDR2 is SFDVKD in the germline V gene.